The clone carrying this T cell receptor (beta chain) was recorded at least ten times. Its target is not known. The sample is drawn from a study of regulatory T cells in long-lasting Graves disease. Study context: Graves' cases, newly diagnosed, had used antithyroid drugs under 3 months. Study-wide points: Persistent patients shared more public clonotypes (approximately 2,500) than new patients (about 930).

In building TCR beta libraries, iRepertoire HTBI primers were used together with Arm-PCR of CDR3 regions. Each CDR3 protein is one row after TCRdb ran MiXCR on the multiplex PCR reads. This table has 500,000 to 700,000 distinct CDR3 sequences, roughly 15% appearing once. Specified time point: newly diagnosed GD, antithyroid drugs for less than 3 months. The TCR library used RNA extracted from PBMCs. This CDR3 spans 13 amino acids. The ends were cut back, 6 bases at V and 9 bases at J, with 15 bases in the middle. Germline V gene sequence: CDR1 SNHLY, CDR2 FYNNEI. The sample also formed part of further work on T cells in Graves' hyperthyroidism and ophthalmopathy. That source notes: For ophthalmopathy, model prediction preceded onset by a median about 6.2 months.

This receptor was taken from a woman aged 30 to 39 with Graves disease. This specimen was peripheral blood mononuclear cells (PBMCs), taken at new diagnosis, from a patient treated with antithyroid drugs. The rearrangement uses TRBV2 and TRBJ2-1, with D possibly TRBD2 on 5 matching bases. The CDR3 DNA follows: TGTGCCAGCAGACCCATTGGTCGGGGTGAGCAGTTCTTC. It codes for CASRPIGRGEQFF.